The clone carrying this T cell receptor beta chain was counted once. With 4 bases removed from V and 9 bases from J, the gap between germline ends came to 22 bases. CDR1 is LNHDA and CDR2 is SQIVND in the germline V gene (reference sequence). CDR3 length: 16 amino acids. The data are from a study of blood T cell repertoires in COVID-19. Study as a whole: Acute and convalescent COVID-19 specimens originated in the United States, Italy and Spain. T cells, B-cell-depleted T cells, or PBMCs supplied cDNA or gDNA.

Methods used by the authors: It was from reference gene primer amplification that nucleated cell counts were estimated. Clones were read by immunoSEQ multiplex PCR, and TCRdb kept only the in-frame ones, dropping some. Clonal size and the V and J genes are those of that table, whereas D and trimming came from the DNA. The sample holds over 40,000 clones, 65% to 90% seen once. This clonotype was sampled from a human donor in a cohort sampled during active COVID-19. What was sequenced was peripheral blood. The chain joins TRBV19 to TRBJ2-1; D is perhaps TRBD2 (6 bases). The chain's CDR3 is CASSTGDRKPGGEQFF. CDR3 in DNA: TGTGCCAGTAGTACGGGGGACCGGAAGCCCGGCGGTGAGCAGTTCTTC.